One and the same sample provided the 31 T cell receptor beta chains below, sequenced in a study of blood T cell repertoires in COVID-19 (dated by TCRdb to the early 2020s). To prepare the library, the immunoSEQ multiplex PCR assay was applied. This immuneACCESS table, as held by TCRdb, lists in-frame sequences with V and J called but not all clones. Of the missing ones, under half trace to an unresolved V gene in checked studies; the others have no known cause. Recorded for this sample are some 120,000 clones; 60% to 80% of them occurred a single time. The biggest ten clones account for roughly 7.9% of the sample. Sequencing used peripheral blood. These receptors came from a human donor in a cohort sampled during active COVID-19.

In its sample, this clone was seen a few times. The V gene is TRBV2, the J gene TRBJ1-5, with 7 nucleotides matching TRBD1. This CDR3 is built from 14 residues. V lost 6 bases, J lost 4 bases, and 6 bases stayed unmatched. Germline V gene data show CDR1 as SNHLY and CDR2 as FYNNEI. The CDR3 bases are TGTGCCAGCAGCCAGGGACAGTTAAATCAGCCCCAGCATTTT. It yields the protein CASSQGQLNQPQHF.

The CDR3 nucleotides are TGTGCCAGCAGCGTAAGATCGGGCGGGACAGGGCTTCCGGATGAAGCTTTCTTT. This encodes CASSVRSGGTGLPDEAFF. This chain connects TRBV9 to TRBJ1-1; TRBD1 matches at 9 bases. After removal of 1 base from V and 7 bases from J, the junction contained 17 bases not matched to a gene. CDR3 length equals 18 residues. Per germline, CDR1 SGDLS and CDR2 YYNGEE. Full variable domain (outside the CDR3, taken from reference TRBV9 and TRBJ1-1): DSGVTQTPKHLITATGQRVTLRCSPRSGDLSVYWYQQSLDQGLQFLIQYYNGEERAKGNILERFSAQQFPDLHSELNLSSLELGDSALYFCASSVRSGGTGLPDEAFFGQGTRLTVV.

The chain joins TRBV5-8 to TRBJ1-5; the match to TRBD1 covers 11 bases. There are 16 residues in the CDR3. V shed 2 bases and J 3 bases; nucleotides not matched to a gene: 4. Germline V lookup: CDR1 SGHTS, CDR2 YDEGEE. The CDR3 spells CASSLPGQGDNQPQHF. The DNA for the CDR3 is TGTGCCAGCAGCTTACCGGGACAGGGGGACAATCAGCCCCAGCATTTT.

This rearrangement joins TRBV5-5 to TRBJ2-7, with TRBD2 matching over 9 bases. Germline CDR1 reads SGHKS; CDR2 reads YYEKEE (reference sequence). This CDR3 spans 16 amino acids. J lost 6 bases, V lost 0 bases, and 10 bases had no gene match. This CDR3 is CASSLGFLAGFSEQYF. In DNA, the CDR3 is TGTGCCAGCAGCTTGGGTTTCCTAGCGGGATTTTCCGAGCAGTACTTC.

This clone was seen a few times. The chain links TRBV25-1 to TRBJ1-4; 8 bases are shared with TRBD1. Per germline, CDR1 MGHDK and CDR2 SYGVNS. The trim removed 4 bases at V and 2 bases at J, leaving 0 bases unmatched. The CDR3 has 14 residues. The CDR3 bases are TGTGCCAGCAGTGGACAGGGGACTAATGAAAAACTGTTTTTT. As protein: CASSGQGTNEKLFF.

The rearrangement uses TRBV5-1 and TRBJ1-4; D not resolved. From germline, CDR1 is SGHRS and CDR2 YFSETQ. With 7 bases removed from V and 5 bases from J, the gap between germline ends came to 15 bases. The CDR3 consists of 14 residues. The CDR3 bases are TGCGCCAGCTCAGAGGCCTCCGCAAATGAAAAACTGTTTTTT. It specifies CASSEASANEKLFF.

The chain recombines TRBV6-5 with TRBJ2-3, with TRBD2 matching 8 bases. The CDR3 is made up of 15 amino acids. The germline CDR1 and CDR2 sequences are MNHEY and SVGAGI. The V segment lost 7 bases and the J segment 2 bases; nucleotides outside the gene matches: 8. In DNA form, the CDR3 reads TGTGCCAGCAAATTGGCGGGGGGCGTCACAGATACGCAGTATTTT. It yields the protein CASKLAGGVTDTQYF.

The V gene is TRBV5-4, the J gene TRBJ1-1; maybe TRBD1 (5 bases). The V end was cut by 3 bases, the J end by 3 bases, with 12 bases between. The CDR3 length is 14 residues. Germline values: CDR1 SGHNT, CDR2 YYREEE (reference sequence). The CDR3 sequence is CASSYPGGDTEAFF. In DNA, the CDR3 is TGTGCCAGCAGCTACCCGGGGGGGGACACTGAAGCTTTCTTT.

The chain couples TRBV19 to TRBJ1-1, with TRBD1 as a possible D gene (6 bases). Germline V gene lookup returns CDR1 LNHDA and CDR2 SQIVND (reference sequence). V was clipped by 3 bases and J by 2 bases, with 10 bases between them. This CDR3 has 14 residues. In DNA, the CDR3 is TGTGCCAGTAGTATCCCGACAGGAAACACTGAAGCTTTCTTT. It encodes CASSIPTGNTEAFF.

This clone has only a few counts. In DNA, the CDR3 is TGTGCCAGCAGCGAACCCCAGCGGGAGGGAGCTTTTTTTGCGCAGTACTTC. This gives the protein CASSEPQREGAFFAQYF. V usage is TRBV7-9 and J usage is TRBJ2-7, with 10 bases identical to TRBD2. CDR3 length: 17 residues. V was pared by 5 bases and J by 9 bases, with 19 bases of the junction left unmatched. CDR1 and CDR2 from the germline V gene are SEHNR and FQNEAQ (reference sequence).

The chain is built from TRBV14 and TRBJ2-1; perhaps TRBD2 as D (6 bases). Germline V gives CDR1 SGHDN, CDR2 FVKESK. This CDR3 is 18 amino acids long. Trimming shortened V by 2 bases and J by 0 bases, and 17 bases separated the two germline ends. The DNA for the CDR3 is TGTGCCAGCAGCCAACCGTTCGGGGGTGGGGGCTCCTACAATGAGCAGTTCTTC. Its translation is CASSQPFGGGGSYNEQFF.

This chain uses TRBV5-1 with TRBJ2-6; maybe TRBD1 (5 bases). Trimming cost V 2 bases and J 4 bases, with 10 bases left between them. The CDR3 is made up of 15 amino acids. The germline CDR1 and CDR2 sequences are SGHRS and YFSETQ. The CDR3 spells CASSFQGTGANVLTF. CDR3 nucleotide sequence: TGCGCCAGCAGCTTCCAGGGAACCGGGGCCAACGTCCTGACTTTC.

This clone was seen a few times. This sequence joins TRBV5-1 and TRBJ2-1, with D unresolved. The CDR3 has 14 residues. Trimming took off 2 bases at V and 9 bases at J, with 15 bases between the two ends. Germline CDR1 is SGHRS and CDR2 is YFSETQ. The CDR3 loop reads CASSLSVTNVEQFF. CDR3 nucleotide sequence: TGCGCCAGCAGCTTAAGCGTGACCAATGTTGAGCAGTTCTTC.

This clone appeared once. The chain is built from TRBV7-8 and TRBJ2-7, with TRBD2 as a possible D gene (5 bases). The V gene's germline CDR1 is SGHVS and CDR2 FQNEAQ. The ends were cut back, 4 bases at V and 3 bases at J, with 16 bases in the middle. This CDR3 is built from 15 residues. CDR3 in amino acids: CASSSGNPPDYEQYF. The CDR3 DNA follows: TGTGCCAGCAGCTCGGGGAACCCCCCCGACTACGAGCAGTACTTC. Filled out from reference TRBV7-8 and TRBJ2-7, the complete variable domain reads GAGVSQSPRYKVAKRGQDVALRCDPISGHVSLFWYQQALGQGPEFLTYFQNEAQLDKSGLPSDRFFAERPEGSVSTLKIQRTQQEDSAVYLCASSSGNPPDYEQYFGPGTRLTVT.

The chain carries TRBV5-4 and TRBJ2-7; TRBD2 aligns across 7 bases. Germline V lookup: CDR1 SGHNT, CDR2 YYREEE (reference sequence). The CDR3 has 15 amino acids. V lost 7 bases and J lost 2; bases outside the gene matches: 12. DNA for the CDR3: TGTGCCAGCGCCTTAGCGGGTAGTGGTGCCTACGAGCAGTACTTC. This encodes CASALAGSGAYEQYF.

The chain has TRBV6-1 and TRBJ2-7, with a weak D call TRBD1 (6 bases). Deletions cut 2 bases from V and 2 bases from J, with 13 bases between. CDR1 is MNHNS, CDR2 SASEGT, per germline. The CDR3 length is 15 residues. DNA for the CDR3: TGTGCCAGCAGTGAAAGGCCAGGGGAAGCCTACGAGCAGTACTTC. Amino acid sequence: CASSERPGEAYEQYF.

This rearrangement joins TRBV6-4 to TRBJ1-2; 11 bases fit TRBD1. The germline V gene encodes CDR1 MRHNA and CDR2 SNTAGT. The V segment lost 5 bases and the J segment 4 bases; nucleotides outside the gene matches: 9. CDR3 size: 16 residues. CDR3 protein: CASSRTGGQASYGYTF. CDR3 sequence (DNA): TGTGCCAGCAGTCGGACAGGGGGCCAGGCCTCCTATGGCTACACCTTC.

Remarks on this clone: Additional DNA sequences in this sample encode the identical CDR3. V is TRBV29-1 and J is TRBJ2-7, with 10 bases identical to TRBD1. Trimming took 3 bases from V and 4 from J; bases not matched to a gene: 0. The CDR3 sequence is 12 residues long. The V gene's germline CDR1 is SQVTM and CDR2 ANQGSEA. The CDR3 reads CSVEGQGYEQYF. The CDR3 region has the DNA TGCAGCGTTGAGGGACAGGGGTACGAGCAGTACTTC.

The chain carries TRBV30 and TRBJ2-7, with unresolved D. Trimming removed 1 base at V and 6 bases at J, with 10 bases between. Germline lookup yields CDR1 GTSNPN and CDR2 SVGIG (reference sequence). The CDR3 sequence is 12 residues long. CDR3 loop: CAWSGSVREQYF. The CDR3 DNA reads TGTGCCTGGAGTGGATCGGTTCGCGAGCAGTACTTC.

J is TRBJ2-1 and V is TRBV24-1, with D hard to call. The CDR3 consists of 13 residues. V gave up 3 bases and J gave up 9 bases, with 11 bases separating them. In germline, CDR1 is KGHDR, CDR2 SFDVKD. The CDR3 loop is CATSDHPRGEQFF. In nucleotides, the CDR3 is TGTGCCACCAGTGATCACCCCAGAGGTGAGCAGTTCTTC.

This clone was recorded only once. The chain links TRBV5-4 to TRBJ2-1, with a weak D call TRBD2 (5 bases). Germline values: CDR1 SGHNT, CDR2 YYREEE (reference sequence). This CDR3 has 12 residues. V lost 1 base, J lost 7 bases, and 6 bases lay in between. The CDR3 loop reads CASSLTSNEQFF. The CDR3 DNA is TGTGCCAGCAGCTTGACTAGTAATGAGCAGTTCTTC.

A word on this clone: Additional DNA sequences in this sample encode the identical CDR3. The gene calls are TRBV6-5 and TRBJ1-3, with 7 nucleotides matching TRBD1. The CDR3 runs 14 residues. After removal of 5 bases from V and 2 bases from J, the junction contained 3 bases not matched to a gene. Per germline, CDR1 MNHEY and CDR2 SVGAGI. The CDR3 loop reads CASSPTGPGNTIYF. The DNA of the CDR3 is TGTGCCAGCAGTCCGACAGGGCCTGGAAACACCATATATTTT.

The chain joins TRBV27 to TRBJ2-7, with 11 bases that match TRBD2. Unmatched junction bases numbered 1, after V lost 6 bases and J lost 3 bases. The CDR3 spans 13 residues. CDR1 MNHEY and CDR2 SMNVEV come from the germline V gene (reference sequence). For the CDR3, the DNA is TGTGCCAGCAGGGGACTAGCGGACTACGAGCAGTACTTC. Protein product: CASRGLADYEQYF.

This clone was seen more than once but under ten times. V is TRBV11-1 and J is TRBJ1-1, with D tentatively TRBD1 (6 bases). This CDR3 is 15 amino acids long. Per germline, CDR1 SGHAT and CDR2 FQDESV (reference sequence). Trimming left V 5 bases short and J 2 bases short, with 15 bases between. In DNA form, the CDR3 reads TGTGCCAGCAGCGGGGACACCAAATTCAACACTGAAGCTTTCTTT. Translating gives CASSGDTKFNTEAFF.

The chain links TRBV29-1 to TRBJ1-2; D unresolved. CDR3 length equals 12 residues. Trimming removed 4 bases at V and 7 bases at J, with 13 bases between. Germline values: CDR1 SQVTM, CDR2 ANQGSEA. The CDR3 here is CSVVMASGGYTF. CDR3 sequence (DNA): TGCAGCGTTGTTATGGCCAGCGGTGGCTACACCTTC.

V gene TRBV7-2 combines with J gene TRBJ2-1; possibly TRBD1 for D (6 bases). Germline CDR1 reads SGHTA; CDR2 reads FQGNSA. The CDR3 totals 15 residues. Deletions cut 5 bases from V and 4 bases from J, with 15 bases between. This chain's CDR3 is CASSIQGERYNEQFF. The CDR3 region has the DNA TGTGCCAGCAGCATACAGGGCGAGAGGTACAATGAGCAGTTCTTC. Full variable domain (outside the CDR3, taken from reference TRBV7-2 and TRBJ2-1): GAGVSQSPSNKVTEKGKDVELRCDPISGHTALYWYRQSLGQGLEFLIYFQGNSAPDKSGLPSDRFSAERTGGSVSTLTIQRTQQEDSAVYLCASSIQGERYNEQFFGPGTRLTVL.

This clone was counted between two and nine times. This rearrangement joins TRBV6-4 to TRBJ1-1, with 8 bases matching TRBD1. CDR1 and CDR2 from the germline V gene are MRHNA and SNTAGT. J gave up 0 bases and V 4 bases, and 7 bases lay outside the gene matches. This CDR3 spans 16 amino acids. The CDR3 region is CASSASGGTVNTEAFF. CDR3 nucleotides: TGTGCCAGCAGTGCCTCAGGGGGCACGGTGAACACTGAAGCTTTCTTT.

The genes are TRBV25-1 and TRBJ1-1, with unresolved D. The CDR3 covers 13 residues. The germline V gene encodes CDR1 MGHDK and CDR2 SYGVNS. V lost 6 bases, J lost 4 bases, and 12 bases lay in between. The CDR3 DNA reads as TGTGCCAGCAGGGAAGGTTCGGGCACTGAAGCTTTCTTT. It encodes CASREGSGTEAFF.

The sample holds a few counts of this clone. This chain joins TRBV5-1 and TRBJ1-1; TRBD1 matches at 10 bases. The CDR3 length is 13 residues. The germline CDR1 and CDR2 sequences are SGHRS and YFSETQ. With 7 bases clipped from V and 1 base from J, the junction kept 1 base outside the gene matches. Here the CDR3 DNA reads TGCGCCAGCGGGACAGGGGCGAACACTGAAGCTTTCTTT. This sequence encodes CASGTGANTEAFF.

This chain connects TRBV6-2 or TRBV6-3 to TRBJ1-1; TRBD1 agrees at 7 bases. V gave up 6 bases and J gave up 0 bases; unmatched junction bases: 13. This CDR3 is built from 17 residues. Germline CDR1 is MNHEY and CDR2 is SVGEGT. CDR3 nucleotides: TGTGCCAGCAGGCCTCTCGGGACAGACTTAATGAACACTGAAGCTTTCTTT. Its translation is CASRPLGTDLMNTEAFF.

The chain combines TRBV6-1 with TRBJ2-1; TRBD2 agrees at 8 bases. V shed 2 bases and J 3 bases; nucleotides not matched to a gene: 6. CDR1 is MNHNS, CDR2 SASEGT, per germline. The CDR3 length is 16 residues. This CDR3 reads CASSERGGGSYNEQFF. CDR3 nucleotides: TGTGCCAGCAGTGAACGGGGCGGGGGGAGCTACAATGAGCAGTTCTTC.